This T cell receptor beta chain comes out of a study of OX40 agonist ivuxolimab in advanced cancers. TCRdb's copy holds only in-frame clones and misses some; the assay was immunoSEQ multiplex PCR. The sample contains 40,000 to 50,000 clones, about 90% of which appear only once. The V end lost 3 bases, the J end lost 4 bases, and 18 bases lay between the germline ends. The CDR3 totals 16 residues. The V gene's germline CDR1 is MNHEY and CDR2 SMNVEV (reference sequence). This clone was recorded once. The receptor comes from an adult with an advanced solid tumor such as melanoma, head and neck, liver or kidney cancer. The chain is built from TRBV27 and TRBJ1-1; D might be TRBD1 (5 bases). The sample was CD4+ or CD8+ T cells sorted from blood, taken in a trial of the OX40 agonist ivuxolimab. CDR3 DNA: TGTGCCAGCAGTTTCCTCTGGGGCGGGGGTGTCACTGAAGCTTTCTTT. This encodes CASSFLWGGGVTEAFF.